These 9 T cell receptor beta chains share one sample of origin, sequenced in a study of OX40 agonist ivuxolimab in advanced cancers. The method was immunoSEQ multiplex PCR; TCRdb's version includes in-frame clones alone and lacks a portion of them. The table has some 100,000 clones, approximately 94% seen once. This specimen consisted of CD4+ or CD8+ T cells sorted from blood, obtained in a trial of the OX40 agonist ivuxolimab. The receptors come from an adult with an advanced solid tumor such as melanoma, head and neck, liver or kidney cancer.

This chain uses TRBV4-1 with TRBJ2-7; D is unresolved. Germline assignment: CDR1 MGHRA and CDR2 YSYEKL. Between the trimmed V and J ends, which lost 0 bases and 4 bases, there was a span of 16 bases. The CDR3 consists of 16 residues. CDR3 residues: CASSQDQTPTFYEQYF. The CDR3 DNA is TGCGCCAGCAGCCAAGACCAGACCCCTACCTTTTACGAGCAGTACTTC.

In this sample, this clone turned up once. The chain combines TRBV2 with TRBJ2-1; the match to TRBD2 covers 13 bases. J was trimmed by 2 bases and V by 6 bases; bases with no gene match: 4. CDR1 and CDR2 from the germline V gene are SNHLY and FYNNEI. This CDR3 has 16 amino acids. The CDR3 sequence is CASRDGTSGTYNEQFF. CDR3 DNA: TGTGCCAGCAGGGATGGGACTAGCGGGACCTACAATGAGCAGTTCTTC.

V gene TRBV27 combines with J gene TRBJ2-1, with D possibly matching TRBD1 (5 bases). Germline lookup yields CDR1 MNHEY and CDR2 SMNVEV (reference sequence). Between the trimmed V and J ends, which lost 0 bases and 1 base, there was a span of 7 bases. The CDR3 extends over 15 amino acids. CDR3 DNA: TGTGCCAGCAGTTTATCTACAGGATCCTACAATGAGCAGTTCTTC. Translated, it gives CASSLSTGSYNEQFF.

This clone was detected only once. V is TRBV29-1 and J is TRBJ2-3, with 12 bases aligning to TRBD2. Germline V CDR1 and CDR2: SQVTM, ANQGSEA. The CDR3 runs to 17 residues. Unmatched junction bases numbered 14, after V lost 3 bases and J lost 7 bases. The CDR3 DNA follows: TGCAGCGTTGAGGGTCTAGCGGGAGGGCCGAGTGCAAATACGCAGTATTTT. Translating gives CSVEGLAGGPSANTQYF.

The chain combines TRBV11-3 with TRBJ1-2; 7 nucleotides line up with TRBD1. This CDR3 has 16 residues. The V and J ends lost 1 base and 2 bases, in that order; junction bases with no gene match: 7. Germline V gene sequence: CDR1 SGHNT, CDR2 YENEEA. The CDR3 spells CASSLAGQWANYGYTF. The CDR3 nucleotides are TGTGCCAGCAGCTTAGCGGGACAGTGGGCGAACTATGGCTACACCTTC.

This sequence joins TRBV9 and TRBJ2-5; possible D gene TRBD2, 5 bases. CDR1 is SGDLS, CDR2 YYNGEE, per germline. CDR3 size: 16 residues. V was clipped by 2 bases and J by 5 bases, with 19 bases between them. CDR3 coding DNA: TGTGCCAGCAGCGTGGGAGTCTACAACGTACAGGAGACCCAGTACTTC. This codes for CASSVGVYNVQETQYF.

The V and J genes are TRBV14 and TRBJ2-5; D not resolved. Per the germline V gene, CDR1 is SGHDN and CDR2 is FVKESK. This CDR3 has 13 amino acids. Trimming removed 3 bases at V and 4 bases at J, with 9 bases between. As DNA, the CDR3 is TGTGCCAGCAGCCACCGAACTTTAGAGACCCAGTACTTC. Protein sequence: CASSHRTLETQYF.

The chain links TRBV30 to TRBJ2-1; D is unresolved. This CDR3 has 12 amino acids. Trimming shortened V by 0 bases and J by 7 bases, and 7 bases separated the two germline ends. Per the germline V gene, CDR1 is GTSNPN and CDR2 is SVGIG (reference sequence). The CDR3 DNA sequence: TGTGCCTGGAGTGTAGGGAAAAATGAGCAGTTCTTC. As protein: CAWSVGKNEQFF. The entire variable domain, with the rest obtained from reference TRBV30 and TRBJ2-1, is as follows: SQTIHQWPATLVQPVGSPLSLECTVEGTSNPNLYWYRQAAGRGLQLLFYSVGIGQISSEVPQNLSASRPQDRQFILSSKKLLLSDSGFYLCAWSVGKNEQFFGPGTRLTVL.

The rearrangement uses TRBV18 and TRBJ1-2; the D is unclear. The V and J ends lost 6 bases and 0 bases respectively, with 11 bases between them. The CDR3 covers 14 residues. Germline V lookup: CDR1 KGHSH, CDR2 LQKENI. CDR3 protein: CASSSIGTNYGYTF. In DNA form, the CDR3 reads TGTGCCAGCTCTTCCATCGGAACTAACTATGGCTACACCTTC.